This T cell receptor (beta chain) was profiled in a study of control samples from healthy donors and cancer patients. Assay: immunoSEQ multiplex PCR; the TCRdb copy retains only in-frame clones and omits some. The table lists 150,000 to 200,000 clones, 70% to 90% of them singletons. Trimming stripped 0 bases from V and 4 bases from J, with 12 bases between. The germline CDR1 and CDR2 sequences are SQVTM and ANQGSEA. The CDR3 extends over 14 amino acids. The chain has TRBV29-1 and TRBJ2-5, with D possibly called TRBD1 or TRBD2 (5 bases each). Sequencing was done on a sample of blood. This receptor was identified in a man younger than 45 in good health. In nucleotides, the CDR3 is TGCAGCGTTGAAGACGGGACGGGACCAGAGACCCAGTACTTC. It specifies CSVEDGTGPETQYF.